One T cell receptor (beta chain) is described in this entry. Its antigen is still unknown. The entry originates in a study of T-cell reconstitution after alpha-beta-depleted transplantation in children. Germline CDR1 SQVTM, CDR2 ANQGSEA. V gave up 3 bases and J gave up 6 bases; unmatched junction bases: 12. The CDR3 extends over 16 amino acids. Study-wide results and caveats: It was surviving recipient T cells and thymic progenitors that gave some patients high TCRbeta diversity at day 60. The authors attributed T-cell counts and diversity one year after transplant mostly to newly produced T cells. Where alpha-beta T cells came from about two months after transplant was reportedly several hundred expanded graft clones.

Unique molecular identifiers were incorporated when the TCRbeta library was constructed. TCRdb reanalysed the PCR reads using MiXCR and keeps one entry per CDR3 protein. The sample lists about 980,000 distinct CDR3 sequences; around 30% were seen once. The receptor comes from a boy under two years old who had a stem cell transplant for SCID, so the T cells may come from the graft donor. The sequencing used PBMCs, mostly from graft donor cells, collected 360 days after TCRalphabeta/CD19-depleted stem cell transplant. This chain uses TRBV29-1 with TRBJ2-7, with 12 bases that match TRBD1. The CDR3 DNA reads TGCAGCGTTGAGGCCCCGGGACAGGGGGCCCTAAGCGAGCAGTACTTC. Translating gives CSVEAPGQGALSEQYF.